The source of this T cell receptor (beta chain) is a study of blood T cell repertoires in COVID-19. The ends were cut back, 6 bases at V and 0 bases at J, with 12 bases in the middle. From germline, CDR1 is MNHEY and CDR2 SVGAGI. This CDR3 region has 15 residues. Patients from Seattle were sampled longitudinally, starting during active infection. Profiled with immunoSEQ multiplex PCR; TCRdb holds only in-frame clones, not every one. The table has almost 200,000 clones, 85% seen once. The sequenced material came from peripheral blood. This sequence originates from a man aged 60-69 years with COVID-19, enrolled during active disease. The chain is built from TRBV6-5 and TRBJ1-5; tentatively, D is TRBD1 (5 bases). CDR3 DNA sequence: TGTGCCAGCAGCCCCAGGGTGGTTAGCAATCAGCCCCAGCATTTT. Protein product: CASSPRVVSNQPQHF.